This TCR beta chain was identified in a study of cytomegalovirus exposure and HLA in healthy donors. Regarding the study as a whole: Associated with cytomegalovirus, according to the listing, were 150 to 200 TCR beta chains.

Germline V gene sequence: CDR1 WNHNN, CDR2 SYGVQD (reference sequence). The V and J ends lost 5 bases and 4 bases respectively, with 12 bases between them. The CDR3 extends over 14 amino acids. With 60 Vbeta and 13 Jbeta primers, the PCR was carried out. Clones were read by immunoSEQ multiplex PCR, and TCRdb kept only the in-frame ones, dropping some. The sample has around 180,000 clones, more than 85% seen once. Comments on this clone: Its antigen is not known.

Sequencing was done on a sample of PBMCs. The sequence came from a woman aged 18-29 years in good health and CMV-seronegative. This chain joins TRBV10-1 and TRBJ2-1; perhaps TRBD1 as D (5 bases). CDR3 DNA sequence: TGCGCCAGCAGTACAGGTTATCAATACAATGAGCAGTTCTTC. Its protein product is CASSTGYQYNEQFF.